These 14 T cell receptor beta chains were all obtained from the same sample, sequenced in a study of blood T cells in healthy people across ages. A second PCR, run for roughly 7 to 11 cycles, used a sample-barcoded 5' primer plus a J-beta primer mix. TCRdb fed the 5' RACE reads into MiXCR, producing one record per CDR3 protein. The sample lists hundreds of thousands of distinct CDR3 sequences, roughly 48% occurring once. The sequencing sample was made of blood. The receptors stem from a man of 80 years or more in good health.

This clonotype has more than one count but fewer than ten. The J gene is TRBJ2-3, the V gene TRBV29-1; the D gene could be TRBD1 or TRBD2 (5 bases each). CDR1 and CDR2 from the germline V gene are SQVTM and ANQGSEA. The CDR3 consists of 13 residues. Trimming shortened V by 7 bases and J by 0 bases, and 11 bases separated the two germline ends. Here the CDR3 DNA reads TGCAGCGCCGGGGACGGCAGCACAGATACGCAGTATTTT. Its translation: CSAGDGSTDTQYF.

This clonotype was seen only a few times. V gene TRBV7-2 combines with J gene TRBJ2-7; D unresolved. CDR1 SGHTA and CDR2 FQGNSA come from the germline V gene. The CDR3 loop spans 14 amino acids. Trimming cost V 1 base and J 0 bases, with 7 bases left between them. As DNA, the CDR3 is TGTGCCAGCAGCTTAGAACGGAACTCCTACGAGCAGTACTTC. It is translated as CASSLERNSYEQYF.

A single count supports this clonotype. The V and J genes are TRBV20-1 and TRBJ1-1, with a weak D call TRBD1 (6 bases). The CDR3 covers 11 residues. In germline, CDR1 is DFQATT, CDR2 SNEGSKA (reference sequence). The V gene lost 0 bases and the J gene lost 7 bases, with 6 bases spanning the gap. The CDR3 loop is CSARDRGEAFF. CDR3 in DNA: TGCAGTGCTAGAGACAGGGGTGAAGCTTTCTTT.

This clonotype was recorded a few times. The V call is TRBV29-1, the J call TRBJ1-1; D gene ambiguous. Trimming took 5 bases from V and 0 from J, leaving 13 bases between them. This CDR3 is 14 amino acids long. Per germline, CDR1 SQVTM and CDR2 ANQGSEA. The CDR3 protein is CSVRHSIMNTEAFF. In nucleotides, the CDR3 is TGCAGCGTTCGCCACTCGATAATGAACACTGAAGCTTTCTTT.

This clonotype came up a few times. V is TRBV9 and J is TRBJ2-1; 7 positions agree with TRBD2. The CDR3 has 15 amino acids. Germline assignment: CDR1 SGDLS and CDR2 YYNGEE. The trim removed 0 bases at V and 4 bases at J, leaving 4 bases unmatched. This CDR3 is CASSVDGGGYNEQFF. DNA of the CDR3: TGTGCCAGCAGCGTAGATGGCGGGGGTTACAATGAGCAGTTCTTC.

This clonotype turned up a few times. The chain is built from TRBV7-9 and TRBJ1-4, with a possible D match to TRBD1 (6 bases). CDR1 and CDR2 from the germline V gene are SEHNR and FQNEAQ (reference sequence). Trimming took off 3 bases at V and 8 bases at J, with 13 bases between the two ends. The CDR3 totals 14 residues. The CDR3 loop reads CASSLWGAEEKLFF. The CDR3 coding sequence is TGTGCCAGCAGCTTGTGGGGGGCTGAAGAAAAACTGTTTTTT.

V is TRBV29-1 and J is TRBJ1-1; D possibly corresponds to TRBD1 (5 bases). CDR3 size: 13 residues. Germline V lookup: CDR1 SQVTM, CDR2 ANQGSEA. V lost 6 bases and J 1 base, leaving 12 bases between the germline ends. The CDR3 DNA reads TGCAGCGTGGTGGGGCAACCGAACACTGAAGCTTTCTTT. Its protein is CSVVGQPNTEAFF.

This clonotype has only a few counts. This sequence joins TRBV7-2 and TRBJ2-7, with 9 bases fitting TRBD2. Germline V gene lookup returns CDR1 SGHTA and CDR2 FQGNSA. CDR3 length: 15 residues. The V gene end was trimmed by 5 bases and the J gene end by 0 bases; junction bases not matched to a gene: 5. The CDR3 protein is CASSGGGAVSYEQYF. CDR3 nucleotides: TGTGCCAGCAGCGGCGGGGGGGCAGTCTCCTACGAGCAGTACTTC.

J is TRBJ2-2 and V is TRBV6-6; TRBD1 might be the D (5 bases). CDR3 size: 15 residues. Germline lookup yields CDR1 MNHNY and CDR2 SVGAGI (reference sequence). The V end was cut by 2 bases, the J end by 0 bases, with 7 bases between. DNA for the CDR3: TGTGCCAGCAGTTACAGGACATCGAACACCGGGGAGCTGTTTTTT. It is translated as CASSYRTSNTGELFF.

V is TRBV5-1 and J is TRBJ1-6; TRBD1 is a possible D gene (5 bases). Germline CDR1 reads SGHRS; CDR2 reads YFSETQ. There are 14 residues in the CDR3. Trimming cost V 0 bases and J 10 bases, with 11 bases left between them. DNA of the CDR3: TGCGCCAGCAGCTTGGGGCAGGGCGGCTCACCCCTCCACTTT. It is translated as CASSLGQGGSPLHF.

The chain carries TRBV4-1 and TRBJ2-5; D may match TRBD1 or TRBD2 (5 bases each). The germline gives CDR1 MGHRA, CDR2 YSYEKL. The length of the CDR3 is 15 residues. Trimming removed 3 bases from V and 8 bases from J, with 19 bases in between. The CDR3 DNA reads as TGCGCCAGCAGCCAGGAACCGGGACCGAAGTCTACCCAGTACTTC. Encoded protein: CASSQEPGPKSTQYF.

This chain connects TRBV12-3 or TRBV12-4 to TRBJ1-2; 7 positions match TRBD1. This CDR3 is 13 amino acids long. V dropped 5 bases and J dropped 7; count of bases not matched to a gene: 7. The CDR3 here is CASSRSSGGGYTF. DNA of the CDR3: TGTGCCAGCAGTCGCAGCTCAGGGGGTGGCTACACCTTC.

This clonotype was seen ten or more times. The chain combines TRBV6-5 with TRBJ2-3; the D is unclear. CDR1 is MNHEY and CDR2 is SVGAGI in the germline V gene. The CDR3 extends over 15 amino acids. The V and J ends lost 0 bases and 0 bases respectively, with 7 bases between them. CDR3: CASSYSGRSTDTQYF. In nucleotides, the CDR3 is TGTGCCAGCAGTTACTCAGGCAGGAGCACAGATACGCAGTATTTT.

Concerning this clonotype: Given a much more abundant clone one base away, this may be a read error. This chain connects TRBV6-1 to TRBJ1-5; the D gene is possibly TRBD1 (5 bases). The CDR3 extends over 16 amino acids. The germline V gene has CDR1 MNHNS and CDR2 SASEGT. In DNA, the CDR3 is TGTGCCAGCAGCGAACGACTTCAACGGGGCAATCGGCCCCAGCATTTT. Translation: CASSERLQRGNRPQHF.